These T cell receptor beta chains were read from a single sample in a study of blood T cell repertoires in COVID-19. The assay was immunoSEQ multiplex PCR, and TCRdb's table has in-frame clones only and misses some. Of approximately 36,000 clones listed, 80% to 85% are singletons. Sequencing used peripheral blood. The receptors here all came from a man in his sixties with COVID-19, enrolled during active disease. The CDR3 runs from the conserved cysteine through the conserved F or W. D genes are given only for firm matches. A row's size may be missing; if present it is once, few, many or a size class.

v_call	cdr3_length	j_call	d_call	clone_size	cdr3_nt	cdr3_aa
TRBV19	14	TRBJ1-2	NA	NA	TGTGCCAGTAGTGCCCCTAGCAGGGGCTATGGCTACACCTTC	CASSAPSRGYGYTF
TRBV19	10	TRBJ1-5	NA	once	TGTGCCAGTAGTATGGCAGCCCAGCATTTT	CASSMAAQHF
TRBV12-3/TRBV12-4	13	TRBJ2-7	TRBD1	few	TGTGCCAGCAGCATAGGACAGGTCCGTGAGCAGTACTTC	CASSIGQVREQYF
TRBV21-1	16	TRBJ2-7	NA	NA	TGTGCCAGCAGCAAAGAGGTCGGGGACAGGGGCCACGAGCAGTACTTC	CASSKEVGDRGHEQYF
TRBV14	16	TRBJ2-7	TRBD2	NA	TGTGCCAGCAGCCTTCGCTCGGGAGGGAGGGGCCACGAGCAGTACTTC	CASSLRSGGRGHEQYF
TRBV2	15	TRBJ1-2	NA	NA	TGTGCCAGCAGTGATTTGGGGCTCAGTAACTATGGCTACACCTTC	CASSDLGLSNYGYTF
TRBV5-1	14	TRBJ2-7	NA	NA	TGCGCCAGCAGCCCTACCCAACTACCCTACGAGCAGTACTTC	CASSPTQLPYEQYF
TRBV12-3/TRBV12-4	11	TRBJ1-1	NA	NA	TGTGCCAGCAGTTGGAGAACTGAAGCTTTCTTT	CASSWRTEAFF
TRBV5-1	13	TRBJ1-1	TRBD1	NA	TGCGCCAGCAGCACCACAGGGGGCACTGAAGCTTTCTTT	CASSTTGGTEAFF
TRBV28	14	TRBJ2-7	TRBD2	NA	TGTGCCACCAGCAAAGCGGGAGGGCCCAACGAGCAGTACTTC	CATSKAGGPNEQYF
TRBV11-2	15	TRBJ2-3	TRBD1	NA	TGTGCCAGCAGCTTTGGGACAGGGCTAACAGATACGCAGTATTTT	CASSFGTGLTDTQYF
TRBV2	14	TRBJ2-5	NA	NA	TGTGCCAGCATCGAAAATCGGCAGGGTGCGACCCAGTACTTC	CASIENRQGATQYF
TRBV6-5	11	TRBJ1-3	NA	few	TGTGCCAGCAGCTTAGGAAACACCATATATTTT	CASSLGNTIYF
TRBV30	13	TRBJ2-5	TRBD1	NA	TGTGCCTGGAGTGCCGACAGGGGTACGACCCAGTACTTC	CAWSADRGTTQYF
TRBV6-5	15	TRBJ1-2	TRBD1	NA	TGTGCCAGCAGTTACTCCGGGACAGGGGCCTATGGCTACACCTTC	CASSYSGTGAYGYTF
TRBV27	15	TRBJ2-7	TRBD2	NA	TGTGCCAGCAGTTTGACGGGGACTAGCGTCTACGAGCAGTACTTC	CASSLTGTSVYEQYF
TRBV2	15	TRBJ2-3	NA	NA	TGTGCCAGCAGTGAGGGAGGCGCGAGAACAGATACGCAGTATTTT	CASSEGGARTDTQYF
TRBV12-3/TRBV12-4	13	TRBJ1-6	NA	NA	TGTGCCAGCAAACTCCCGGGGAATTCACCCCTCCACTTT	CASKLPGNSPLHF
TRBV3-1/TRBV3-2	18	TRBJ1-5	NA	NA	TGTGCCAGCAGCCAAGATCTGGGAGGGCTTTATAGCAATCAGCCCCAGCATTTT	CASSQDLGGLYSNQPQHF
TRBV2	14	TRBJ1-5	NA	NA	TGTGCCAGCGCAATAGGAGGGGCTGGTCAGCCCCAGCATTTT	CASAIGGAGQPQHF
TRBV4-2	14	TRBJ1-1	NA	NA	TGTGCCAGCAGCCAAGACTCTACGGACTTTGAAGCTTTCTTT	CASSQDSTDFEAFF
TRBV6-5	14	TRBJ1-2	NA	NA	TGTGCCAGCAGTTACTCGCTAGCTAACTATGGCTACACCTTC	CASSYSLANYGYTF
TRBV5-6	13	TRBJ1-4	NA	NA	TGTGCCAGCAGCTTGGGGATGCTGGGGCAACTGTTTTTT	CASSLGMLGQLFF
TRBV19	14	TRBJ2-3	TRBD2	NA	TGTGCCAGTAGTAGTACTAGCGGGGGGGATACGCAGTATTTT	CASSSTSGGDTQYF
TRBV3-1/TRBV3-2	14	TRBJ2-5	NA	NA	TGTGCCAGCAGCCCCAGGGCCCCCCAAGAGACCCAGTACTTC	CASSPRAPQETQYF
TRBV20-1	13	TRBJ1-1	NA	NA	TGCAGTGCTAGTTCCAGGCTAAACACTGAAGCTTTCTTT	CSASSRLNTEAFF
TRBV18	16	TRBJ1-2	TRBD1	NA	TGTGCCAGCTCACCGGGGGATCAGGGGGTTAACTATGGCTACACCTTC	CASSPGDQGVNYGYTF
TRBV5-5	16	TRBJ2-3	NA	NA	TGTGCCAGCAGCTTGCTGGCGGGGATTACCACAGATACGCAGTATTTT	CASSLLAGITTDTQYF
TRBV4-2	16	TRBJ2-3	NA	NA	TGTGCCAGCAGCCAAGAACCCGGGGATAGCACAGATACGCAGTATTTT	CASSQEPGDSTDTQYF
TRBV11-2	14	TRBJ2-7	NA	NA	TGTGCCAGCAGCTTGAATGCGGGGCTTGGGGAGCAGTACTTC	CASSLNAGLGEQYF
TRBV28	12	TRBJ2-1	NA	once	TGTGCCAGCAGTTTACGAGAGGGTGAGCAGTTCTTC	CASSLREGEQFF
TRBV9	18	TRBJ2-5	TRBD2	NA	TGTGCCAGCAGCGTAGCGGGGGCGGGAGGGCCGCGCGGGGAGACCCAGTACTTC	CASSVAGAGGPRGETQYF